This passage covers 9 T cell receptor beta chains from one sample sequenced in a study of a mutant IDH1 vaccine in newly diagnosed glioma. No antigen is known for these receptors. Libraries were prepared by immunoSEQ multiplex PCR; TCRdb keeps only in-frame clonotypes and omits some of them. The sample includes fewer than 35,000 clones, more than 65% of them seen just once. This sample's time point: week 47, end of study. Every single dose of the vaccine, 300 ug of mutant IDH1 20-mer peptide, came with topical imiquimod. The source material was PBMCs, sampled from a glioma patient whose treatment included an IDH1 peptide vaccine. These receptors were obtained from a man aged 25 to 40 with glioma.

The chain employs TRBV6-1 and TRBJ1-2; 7 nucleotides line up with TRBD1. The ends lost 7 bases at V and 6 bases at J; junction bases unmatched: 17. CDR1 MNHNS and CDR2 SASEGT come from the germline V gene. The CDR3 is made up of 16 amino acids. This CDR3 reads CASTEAPGQGENGYTF. The CDR3 nucleotides are TGTGCCAGCACCGAAGCCCCCGGGCAGGGGGAAAATGGCTACACCTTC.

This chain links TRBV19 with TRBJ2-7, with D possibly TRBD1 on 5 matching bases. In germline, CDR1 is LNHDA, CDR2 SQIVND (reference sequence). The CDR3 length is 17 residues. V gave up 4 bases and J gave up 1 base, with 20 bases separating them. CDR3 in DNA: TGTGCCAGTAGTACCCACCTTCAGGGTTTGCTGTCCTACGAGCAGTACTTC. This gives the protein CASSTHLQGLLSYEQYF.

The genes are TRBV19 and TRBJ2-3; D tentatively reads TRBD1 or TRBD2 (5 bases each). This CDR3 is 16 amino acids long. Germline-derived CDR1 and CDR2 are LNHDA and SQIVND (reference sequence). With 3 bases removed from V and 0 bases from J, the gap between germline ends came to 13 bases. The CDR3 sequence is CASSISRGSSTDTQYF. DNA of the CDR3: TGTGCCAGTAGTATCTCCCGGGGCTCTAGCACAGATACGCAGTATTTT.

The chain is built from TRBV9 and TRBJ2-2, with 8 nucleotides matching TRBD2. There are 16 residues in the CDR3. V lost 0 bases and J lost 7; bases outside the gene matches: 8. Germline-derived CDR1 and CDR2 are SGDLS and YYNGEE. CDR3 coding DNA: TGTGCCAGCAGCGTAGCTGGCGCGGGAGGTGGCGGGGAGCTGTTTTTT. It codes for CASSVAGAGGGGELFF.

The gene calls are TRBV6-5 and TRBJ1-3, with D hard to call. V lost 5 bases, J lost 4 bases, and 12 bases lay in between. The CDR3 is 14 residues long. Germline V gives CDR1 MNHEY, CDR2 SVGAGI. Here the CDR3 DNA reads TGTGCCAGCAGTACCCGGGGAGCAGGAAACACCATATATTTT. Amino acid sequence: CASSTRGAGNTIYF.

The chain has TRBV28 and TRBJ1-1; weak D call: TRBD1 (5 bases). CDR3 length: 15 amino acids. The ends were cut back, 5 bases at V and 1 base at J, with 14 bases in the middle. Germline V gene data show CDR1 as MDHEN and CDR2 as SYDVKM. CDR3 DNA sequence: TGTGCCAGCAGTCTAAACAGGAATGAGAACACTGAAGCTTTCTTT. Translation gives CASSLNRNENTEAFF.

This clone was recorded a few times. The chain recombines TRBV7-8 with TRBJ2-7, with 11 bases aligning to TRBD2. Per germline, CDR1 SGHVS and CDR2 FQNEAQ. Germline trimming cut 6 bases from V and 4 bases from J; bases unmatched to any gene: 8. The CDR3 length is 15 residues. This CDR3 reads CASSELAGVGYEQYF. The CDR3 coding sequence is TGTGCCAGCAGTGAACTAGCGGGAGTTGGGTACGAGCAGTACTTC.

V usage is TRBV15 and J usage is TRBJ2-7; TRBD2 matches 10 bases. The CDR3 sequence is 16 residues long. Germline V lookup: CDR1 LNHNV, CDR2 YYDKDF (reference sequence). Germline trimming cut 3 bases from V and 1 base from J; bases unmatched to any gene: 6. CDR3 sequence: CATSSVTSGPSYEQYF. As DNA, the CDR3 is TGTGCCACCAGCAGCGTGACTAGCGGGCCATCCTACGAGCAGTACTTC.

This clone was recorded a few times. The gene calls are TRBV27 and TRBJ2-7; D call uncertain. Germline CDR1 reads MNHEY; CDR2 reads SMNVEV (reference sequence). Trimming pared 10 bases from V and 2 bases from J, leaving 9 bases between. This CDR3 contains 11 residues. The CDR3 DNA reads as TGTGCCATACTCACTCCCTACGAGCAGTACTTC. This gives the protein CAILTPYEQYF.